This T cell receptor beta chain originates from a study of Graves' ophthalmopathy and Graves' hyperthyroidism. TCR beta CDR3 amplification used RNA transcripts. HTBI primers primed a first-round RT-PCR, and a second-round multiplex PCR followed. MiXCR, applied by TCRdb to the multiplex PCR reads, yields one record per CDR3 protein. The sample lists over a million distinct CDR3 sequences, around a third occurring once. This clonotype was seen repeatedly, ten times or more. Antigen unknown. Patients newly diagnosed with hyperthyroidism, under 2 months' duration, were aged 18 to 65, the study reports. Study results and limitations: Most thyroid clonotypes expanded beyond 0.001 frequency were also found in blood. Ophthalmopathy progression predictions by the model showed approximately 79% specificity and approximately 71% sensitivity.

V dropped 4 bases and J dropped 0; count of bases not matched to a gene: 2. Per germline, CDR1 SGHTA and CDR2 FQGNSA. The CDR3 extends over 15 amino acids. This clonotype was sampled from an adult man with Graves' hyperthyroidism. Sequenced material: peripheral blood or thyroid tissue (not recorded which). This sequence joins TRBV7-2 and TRBJ1-3; 8 bases map to TRBD1. The CDR3 DNA reads as TGTGCCAGCAGCTGGGACAGGAACTCTGGAAACACCATATATTTT. Amino acids: CASSWDRNSGNTIYF.